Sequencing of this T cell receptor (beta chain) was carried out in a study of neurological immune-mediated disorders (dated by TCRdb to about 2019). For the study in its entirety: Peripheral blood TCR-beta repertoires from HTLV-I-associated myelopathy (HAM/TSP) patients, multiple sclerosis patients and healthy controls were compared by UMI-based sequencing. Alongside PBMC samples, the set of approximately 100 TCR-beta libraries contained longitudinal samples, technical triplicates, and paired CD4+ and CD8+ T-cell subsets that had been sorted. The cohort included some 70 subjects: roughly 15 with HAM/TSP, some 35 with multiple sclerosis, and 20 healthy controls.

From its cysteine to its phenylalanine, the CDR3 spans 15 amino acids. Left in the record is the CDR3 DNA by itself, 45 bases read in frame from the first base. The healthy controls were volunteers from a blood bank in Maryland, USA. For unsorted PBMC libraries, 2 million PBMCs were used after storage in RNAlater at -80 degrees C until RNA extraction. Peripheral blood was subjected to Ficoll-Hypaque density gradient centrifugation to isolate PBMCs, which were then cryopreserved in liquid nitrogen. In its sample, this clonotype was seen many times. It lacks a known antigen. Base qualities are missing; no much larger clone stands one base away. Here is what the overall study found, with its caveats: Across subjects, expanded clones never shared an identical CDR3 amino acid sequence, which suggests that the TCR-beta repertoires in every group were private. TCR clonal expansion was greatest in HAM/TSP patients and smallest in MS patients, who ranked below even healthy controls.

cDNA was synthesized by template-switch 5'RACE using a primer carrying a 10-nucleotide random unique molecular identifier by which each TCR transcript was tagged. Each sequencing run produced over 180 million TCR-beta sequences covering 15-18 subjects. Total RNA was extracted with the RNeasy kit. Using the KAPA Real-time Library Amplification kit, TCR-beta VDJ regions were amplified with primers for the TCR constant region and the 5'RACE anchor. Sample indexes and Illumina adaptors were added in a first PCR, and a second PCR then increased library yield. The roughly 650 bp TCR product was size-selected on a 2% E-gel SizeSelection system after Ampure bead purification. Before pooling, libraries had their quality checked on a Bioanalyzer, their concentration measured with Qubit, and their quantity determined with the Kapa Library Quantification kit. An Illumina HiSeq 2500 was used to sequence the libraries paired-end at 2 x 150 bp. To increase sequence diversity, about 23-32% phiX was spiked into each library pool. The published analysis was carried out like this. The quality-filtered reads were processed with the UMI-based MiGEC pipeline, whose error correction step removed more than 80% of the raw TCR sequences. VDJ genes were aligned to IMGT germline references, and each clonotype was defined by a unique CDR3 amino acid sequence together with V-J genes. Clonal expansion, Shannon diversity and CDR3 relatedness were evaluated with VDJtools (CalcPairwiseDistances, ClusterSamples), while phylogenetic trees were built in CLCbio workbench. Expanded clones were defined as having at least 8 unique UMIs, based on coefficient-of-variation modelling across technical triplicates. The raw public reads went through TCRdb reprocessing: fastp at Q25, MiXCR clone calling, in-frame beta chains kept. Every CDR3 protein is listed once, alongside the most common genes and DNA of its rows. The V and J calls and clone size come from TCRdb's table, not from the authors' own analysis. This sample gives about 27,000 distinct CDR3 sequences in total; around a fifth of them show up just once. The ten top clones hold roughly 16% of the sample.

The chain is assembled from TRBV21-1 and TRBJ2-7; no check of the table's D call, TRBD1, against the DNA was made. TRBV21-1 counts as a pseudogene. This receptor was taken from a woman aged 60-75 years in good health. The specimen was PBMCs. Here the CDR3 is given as CASSPGQRHLYEQYF. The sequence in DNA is TGTGCCAGCAGCCCCGGGCAGCGCCACCTCTACGAGCAGTACTTC.